In this sample, the clone carrying this T cell receptor (beta chain) turned up a few times. TCRdb reprocessed the 5' RACE reads via MiXCR and lists one record per CDR3 protein. The repertoire holds roughly 86,000 distinct CDR3 sequences, about an eighth seen once, with around 27% in the top ten. This record belongs to a study of T-cell memory formation after mild COVID-19. Study overall: TCR clusters mostly belonged to single donors.

The source material was PBMCs or a T cell subset sorted from them (not recorded which). The receptor's source is an adult woman who had mild COVID-19 (a few samples of this study predate the infection). Cell type and time point are not known.

CDR3 DNA: TGTGCCAGCAGTTGGGGCCCCTCCTACGAGCAGTACTTC. Protein: CASSWGPSYEQYF. J is TRBJ2-7 and V is TRBV12-3 or TRBV12-4; TRBD1 is a possible D gene (5 bases). V lost 4 bases and J lost 0, with 7 bases in between. The CDR3 consists of 13 residues.